This TCR beta chain was profiled in a study of blood T cell repertoires in COVID-19. Study-wide context: There were acute and convalescent COVID-19 samples, and they came from the United States, Italy and Spain.

The method was immunoSEQ multiplex PCR; TCRdb's version includes in-frame clones alone and lacks a portion of them. This sample has 250,000 to 350,000 clones, with around 85% found just once. The CDR3 spans 15 residues. V lost 3 bases to trimming and J lost 3 bases; unmatched junction nucleotides: 9. The germline gives CDR1 DFQATT, CDR2 SNEGSKA (reference sequence). The chain uses TRBV20-1 and TRBJ2-5, with 8 positions matching TRBD2. The receptor was derived from a human donor with COVID-19, enrolled during active disease. The donor label of this sample is uncertain. Sample: peripheral blood. The CDR3 DNA follows: TGCAGTGCTAGTGGAATAGCGGGAAGGGAAGAGACCCAGTACTTC. It yields the protein CSASGIAGREETQYF.